A selection of T cell receptor beta chains follows, all from one sample in a study of a mutant IDH1 vaccine in newly diagnosed glioma. For these receptors, no antigen is known. Produced via immunoSEQ multiplex PCR; TCRdb's table is partial and in-frame only. The profile shows approximately 60,000 clones, about 85% of them singletons. The sequencing here drew on PBMCs, taken from a glioma patient whose treatment included an IDH1 peptide vaccine. These receptors all come from a man younger than 45 with glioma. Both conserved end residues are part of each CDR3. Each record gives: clone size, V gene, J gene, D gene, CDR3 protein, CDR3 DNA. The D gene is left open where the match is weak. A clone size is listed for some rows: how often the clone was seen (once, few, many), or a class if it is expanded.

.	TRBV7-8	TRBJ2-6	.	CASSLSLSANVLTF	TGTGCCAGCAGCTTATCTCTTAGCGCCAACGTCCTGACTTTC
.	TRBV7-9	TRBJ2-1	.	CASSLDGGYNEQFF	TGTGCCAGCAGCTTAGATGGGGGATACAATGAGCAGTTCTTC
medium-sized	TRBV9	TRBJ1-5	TRBD1	CASSMAGQDNQPQHF	TGTGCCAGCAGCATGGCGGGACAGGACAATCAGCCCCAGCATTTT
.	TRBV7-2	TRBJ1-1	TRBD1	CASSFRGRGYTEAFF	TGTGCCAGCAGCTTCAGGGGGCGGGGGTACACTGAAGCTTTCTTT
few	TRBV2	TRBJ1-1	TRBD1	CASSGQGNTEAFF	TGTGCCAGCAGTGGACAGGGGAACACTGAAGCTTTCTTT
.	TRBV9	TRBJ2-5	.	CASSPEGGRQETQYF	TGTGCCAGCAGCCCAGAAGGGGGACGCCAAGAGACCCAGTACTTC
few	TRBV20-1	TRBJ1-4	.	CSARRGEKLFF	TGCAGTGCTCGTCGGGGTGAAAAACTGTTTTTT
.	TRBV4-1	TRBJ2-1	TRBD2	CASSQEKTSGGWRNEQFF	TGCGCCAGCAGCCAAGAAAAGACTAGCGGGGGGTGGCGGAATGAGCAGTTCTTC
.	TRBV6-4	TRBJ2-7	.	CASSVYPGVYEQYF	TGTGCCAGCAGTGTCTACCCAGGGGTCTACGAGCAGTACTTC
once	TRBV5-1	TRBJ2-1	.	CASSSGTVSYNEQFF	TGCGCCAGCAGCTCCGGGACGGTATCATACAATGAGCAGTTCTTC
.	TRBV7-9	TRBJ2-2	.	CASSPGSREVDGELFF	TGTGCCAGCAGCCCAGGATCGAGGGAGGTTGACGGGGAGCTGTTTTTT
.	TRBV6-6	TRBJ2-1	.	CASSYISGNEQFF	TGTGCCAGCAGTTACATCAGCGGCAATGAGCAGTTCTTC
.	TRBV6-4	TRBJ2-7	TRBD2	CASRSCNVTSGVPYEQYF	TGTGCCAGCAGGTCATGTAACGTGACTAGCGGGGTACCCTACGAGCAGTACTTC
.	TRBV6-4	TRBJ1-1	.	CASSGQPGTEAFF	TGTGCCAGCAGTGGACAGCCGGGAACTGAAGCTTTCTTT
.	TRBV6-4	TRBJ2-1	.	CASKKGGQSNEQFF	TGTGCCAGCAAAAAGGGGGGCCAAAGCAATGAGCAGTTCTTC
.	TRBV10-2	TRBJ2-7	TRBD2	CASSERTSGGSTYEQYF	TGCGCCAGCAGTGAGAGGACTAGCGGGGGTTCTACCTACGAGCAGTACTTC
.	TRBV6-5	TRBJ2-2	.	CASSYVWPGELFF	TGTGCCAGCAGTTACGTCTGGCCCGGGGAGCTGTTTTTT
.	TRBV12-5	TRBJ2-3	TRBD2	CASGLAGGRTSTDTQYF	TGTGCTAGTGGTTTGGCCGGGGGGAGAACTAGCACAGATACGCAGTATTTT
.	TRBV13	TRBJ1-6	.	CASTNRDSRLDSPLHF	TGTGCCAGCACCAATCGGGACTCGCGGCTTGATTCACCCCTCCACTTT
.	TRBV28	TRBJ1-2	.	CASRIEVTSGYTF	TGTGCCAGCAGGATCGAGGTGACAAGTGGCTACACCTTC
.	TRBV4-1	TRBJ1-4	.	CASSQGPGENEKLFF	TGCGCCAGCAGCCAGGGTCCCGGGGAAAATGAAAAACTGTTTTTT
.	TRBV4-1	TRBJ1-1	.	CASSQAPSDLEAFF	TGCGCCAGCAGCCAAGCGCCCTCCGACCTTGAAGCTTTCTTT
.	TRBV9	TRBJ2-1	.	CASSVVPWGAGDEQFF	TGTGCCAGCAGCGTAGTACCGTGGGGGGCCGGAGATGAGCAGTTCTTC
.	TRBV7-2	TRBJ2-5	.	CASRPEGAWETQYF	TGTGCCAGCAGGCCAGAGGGTGCTTGGGAGACCCAGTACTTC
.	TRBV5-1	TRBJ2-2	TRBD1	CASSFDRVNTGELFF	TGCGCCAGCAGCTTTGACAGGGTGAACACCGGGGAGCTGTTTTTT
few	TRBV6-6	TRBJ1-5	TRBD1	CASRSTGEDQPQHF	TGTGCCAGCAGGTCAACAGGGGAAGATCAGCCCCAGCATTTT
.	TRBV2	TRBJ2-7	.	CASSEYAYEQYF	TGTGCCAGCAGTGAGTACGCCTACGAGCAGTACTTC
.	TRBV6-4	TRBJ2-3	.	CASSDGHTDTQYF	TGTGCCAGCAGTGACGGACACACAGATACGCAGTATTTT
.	TRBV7-6	TRBJ1-2	TRBD1	CASSPRQGEGYTF	TGTGCCAGCAGCCCTAGGCAGGGGGAGGGCTACACCTTC
.	TRBV5-4	TRBJ2-7	TRBD1	CASSGRQGVINEQYF	TGTGCCAGCAGCGGGCGACAGGGGGTAATTAACGAGCAGTACTTC
.	TRBV27	TRBJ2-7	.	CASSPIGRGRSYEQYF	TGTGCCAGCAGTCCCATCGGACGGGGGAGATCCTACGAGCAGTACTTC
.	TRBV6-5	TRBJ2-7	TRBD1	CASSYWDSWSEQYF	TGTGCCAGCAGTTACTGGGACAGTTGGTCCGAGCAGTACTTC
few	TRBV27	TRBJ1-1	TRBD1	CASTAGQGGSTEAFF	TGTGCCAGCACGGCCGGGCAGGGGGGCTCCACTGAAGCTTTCTTT
.	TRBV28	TRBJ1-2	.	CASTFSGEGWLWDYGYTF	TGTGCCAGCACTTTTAGCGGGGAAGGCTGGCTATGGGACTATGGCTACACCTTC
.	TRBV5-1	TRBJ2-5	.	CASSLPGRETQYF	TGCGCCAGCAGCCTCCCGGGGAGGGAGACCCAGTACTTC
.	TRBV18	TRBJ2-7	.	CASSPRTTYEQYF	TGTGCCAGCTCACCACGGACTACTTACGAGCAGTACTTC
.	TRBV6-5	TRBJ1-5	.	CASSYSRSQPQHF	TGTGCCAGCAGTTACTCTCGCAGTCAGCCCCAGCATTTT
.	TRBV7-9	TRBJ2-1	.	CASSPKGDEQFF	TGTGCCAGCAGCCCTAAGGGGGACGAGCAGTTCTTC
once	TRBV7-9	TRBJ2-3	.	CASSLAGVSTDTQYF	TGTGCCAGCAGCTTAGCTGGGGTTAGCACAGATACGCAGTATTTT
once	TRBV6-6	TRBJ1-2	TRBD1	CASSSMDRANYGYTF	TGTGCCAGCAGTTCCATGGACAGGGCTAACTATGGCTACACCTTC
.	TRBV5-1	TRBJ2-7	.	CASSLQSYEQYF	TGCGCCAGCAGCTTACAGTCCTACGAGCAGTACTTC
.	TRBV6-5	TRBJ1-2	.	CASSTGQSNYGYTF	TGTGCCAGCAGTACCGGACAGTCTAACTATGGCTACACCTTC
.	TRBV27	TRBJ1-1	.	CAAGGQNTEAFF	TGTGCTGCTGGGGGGCAGAACACTGAAGCTTTCTTT
.	TRBV6-9	TRBJ1-5	.	CASSMTGRGNNQPQHF	TGTGCCAGCAGTATGACAGGACGTGGAAACAATCAGCCCCAGCATTTT
.	TRBV30	TRBJ1-2	.	CAWGPRSGAGYTF	TGTGCCTGGGGCCCTAGGAGCGGGGCTGGTTACACCTTC
.	TRBV7-9	TRBJ1-5	TRBD1	CASSLEGARNQPQHF	TGTGCCAGCAGCTTAGAGGGGGCGCGAAATCAGCCCCAGCATTTT
.	TRBV9	TRBJ2-7	TRBD2	CASSVESGGFEQYF	TGTGCCAGCAGCGTAGAGAGCGGGGGGTTCGAGCAGTACTTC
few	TRBV6-5	TRBJ1-1	TRBD1	CASRTGGQPEAFF	TGTGCCAGCAGAACAGGGGGCCAACCCGAAGCTTTCTTT
.	TRBV5-1	TRBJ1-3	.	CASSLNRAGNTIYF	TGCGCCAGCAGCTTGAACCGGGCTGGAAACACCATATATTTT
.	TRBV27	TRBJ1-6	.	CASSLWPTVNSPLHF	TGTGCCAGCAGTTTATGGCCGACAGTAAATTCACCCCTCCACTTT
.	TRBV19	TRBJ1-4	.	CASRSTHSATNEKLFF	TGTGCCAGTAGGTCGACACACTCGGCAACTAATGAAAAACTGTTTTTT
few	TRBV7-9	TRBJ1-4	.	CASSQTGGSGTNEKLFF	TGTGCCAGCAGCCAAACGGGGGGTTCGGGAACTAATGAAAAACTGTTTTTT
.	TRBV18	TRBJ2-2	TRBD1	CASSPRQGATGELFF	TGTGCCAGCTCACCACGACAGGGGGCGACCGGGGAGCTGTTTTTT
.	TRBV6-5	TRBJ1-4	.	CASRAGSSLYEKLFF	TGTGCCAGCAGAGCGGGGTCTTCTTTGTACGAAAAACTGTTTTTT
.	TRBV6-5	TRBJ1-2	.	CASSLQVNYGYTF	TGTGCCAGCAGCCTACAGGTTAACTATGGCTACACCTTC
.	TRBV2	TRBJ2-7	.	CASRLLGPGSEQYF	TGTGCCAGCAGGCTCTTAGGACCGGGGTCTGAGCAGTACTTC
.	TRBV18	TRBJ2-7	TRBD1	CASSVRGTADYEQYF	TGTGCCAGCTCAGTTCGAGGGACAGCAGACTACGAGCAGTACTTC
.	TRBV30	TRBJ2-7	.	CASKSGLYEQYF	TGTGCCTCGAAAAGCGGGCTCTACGAGCAGTACTTC